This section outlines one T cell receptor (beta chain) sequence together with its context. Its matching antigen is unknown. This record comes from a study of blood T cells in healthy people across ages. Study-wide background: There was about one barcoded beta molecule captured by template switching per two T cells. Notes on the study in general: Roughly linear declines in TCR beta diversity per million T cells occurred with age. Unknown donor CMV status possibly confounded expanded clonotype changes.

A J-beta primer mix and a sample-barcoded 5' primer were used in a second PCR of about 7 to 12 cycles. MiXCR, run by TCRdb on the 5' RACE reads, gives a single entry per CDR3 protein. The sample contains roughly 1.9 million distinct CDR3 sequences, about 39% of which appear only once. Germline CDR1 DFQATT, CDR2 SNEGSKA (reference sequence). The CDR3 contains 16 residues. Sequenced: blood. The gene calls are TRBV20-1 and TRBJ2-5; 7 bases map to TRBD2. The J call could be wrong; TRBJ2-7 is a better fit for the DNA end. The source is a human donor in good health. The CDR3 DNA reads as TGCAGTGCTAGAGATAGCCCCACTAGCGTCCGGTACGAGCAGTACTTC. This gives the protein CSARDSPTSVRYEQYF.